These 26 T cell receptor beta chains were sequenced from one sample in a study of cytomegalovirus exposure and HLA in healthy donors. The PCR was carried out with 60 Vbeta primers and 13 Jbeta primers. The data were produced by immunoSEQ multiplex PCR, yet TCRdb's version contains in-frame clones alone and is incomplete. This table has 95,000 to 150,000 clones, less than 85% appearing once. What was sequenced was PBMCs. The receptors here all came from a female donor in good health and CMV-seronegative.

The chain is built from TRBV7-6 and TRBJ2-7; 7 bases map to TRBD1. The V gene's germline CDR1 is SGHVS and CDR2 FNYEAQ. The CDR3 totals 13 residues. The junction had 1 base not matched to a gene; V was cut back by 5 bases and J by 0 bases. This chain's CDR3 is CASSRDSSYEQYF. In DNA, the CDR3 is TGTGCCAGCAGCCGGGACAGCTCCTACGAGCAGTACTTC. Based on the CDR3 plus reference TRBV7-6 and TRBJ2-7, the full variable domain is GAGVSQSPRYKVTKRGQDVALRCDPISGHVSLYWYRQALGQGPEFLTYFNYEAQQDKSGLPNDRFSAERPEGSISTLTIQRTEQRDSAMYRCASSRDSSYEQYFGPGTRLTVT.

The chain links TRBV30 to TRBJ1-5, with unresolved D. Trimming took 2 bases from V and 4 from J, leaving 9 bases between them. Germline loops: CDR1 GTSNPN, CDR2 SVGIG (reference sequence). The CDR3 length is 13 residues. In DNA, the CDR3 is TGTGCCTGGAGTTCACAGCAAAATCAGCCCCAGCATTTT. It specifies CAWSSQQNQPQHF.

This clone was recorded once. This chain connects TRBV11-2 to TRBJ2-6; possible D gene TRBD1, 5 bases. The CDR3 contains 17 residues. CDR1 SGHAT and CDR2 FQNNGV come from the germline V gene. V lost 9 bases, J lost 7 bases, and 25 bases lay in between. DNA for the CDR3: TGTGCCAGGGTTGGGCAGGGTCTCTCTTTAGGTGCCAACGTCCTGACTTTC. Translated: CARVGQGLSLGANVLTF.

V gene TRBV15 combines with J gene TRBJ2-3; 8 bases line up with TRBD2. Germline V lookup: CDR1 LNHNV, CDR2 YYDKDF (reference sequence). This CDR3 region has 15 residues. After removal of 5 bases from V and 3 bases from J, the junction contained 7 bases not matched to a gene. This CDR3 reads CATSGRLATTDTQYF. CDR3 bases: TGTGCCACCAGCGGACGACTAGCGACGACAGATACGCAGTATTTT.

The rearrangement joins TRBV7-9 to TRBJ1-3; D may be TRBD1 (5 bases). CDR1 is SEHNR and CDR2 is FQNEAQ in the germline V gene (reference sequence). V was pared by 8 bases and J by 0 bases, with 11 bases between. The CDR3 runs to 14 residues. CDR3 sequence: CASAPGISGNTIYF. The CDR3 coding sequence is TGTGCCAGCGCCCCAGGGATCTCTGGAAACACCATATATTTT.

This clone appeared once. The chain couples TRBV6-5 to TRBJ1-4; D is possibly TRBD1 (5 bases). The V gene's germline CDR1 is MNHEY and CDR2 SVGAGI. Deletions cut 0 bases from V and 7 bases from J, with 9 bases between. CDR3 length: 14 amino acids. This CDR3 is CASSYSSGGEKLFF. CDR3 in DNA: TGTGCCAGCAGTTACTCGTCGGGGGGTGAAAAACTGTTTTTT.

The chain carries TRBV15 and TRBJ2-1; 9 nucleotides line up with TRBD2. The ends lost 0 bases at V and 0 bases at J; junction bases unmatched: 9. Germline lookup yields CDR1 LNHNV and CDR2 YYDKDF (reference sequence). This CDR3 spans 19 amino acids. CDR3 in amino acids: CATSRDRPLAGVSYNEQFF. Written as DNA, the CDR3 is TGTGCCACCAGCAGAGATAGACCCTTAGCGGGAGTCTCCTACAATGAGCAGTTCTTC.

The chain couples TRBV5-4 to TRBJ1-6; D uncertain. Per the germline V gene, CDR1 is SGHNT and CDR2 is YYREEE (reference sequence). V was clipped by 0 bases and J by 5 bases, with 9 bases between them. The CDR3 contains 15 residues. The CDR3 loop is CASSLGAYHNSPLHF. Written as DNA, the CDR3 is TGTGCCAGCAGCTTGGGGGCCTACCATAATTCACCCCTCCACTTT.

The chain recombines TRBV7-2 with TRBJ2-1; 8 bases match TRBD2. Germline CDR1 reads SGHTA; CDR2 reads FQGNSA. J lost 8 bases, V lost 1 base, and 13 bases had no gene match. This CDR3 contains 17 residues. CDR3 DNA sequence: TGTGCCAGCAGCTTAGTGCGGGAGGATTCGGTTGTTGATGAGCAGTTCTTC. Translated, it gives CASSLVREDSVVDEQFF.

The CDR3 DNA sequence: TGTGCCAGCAGTTTAAGTTCCAGTCCACCCCGCTACAATGAGCAGTTCTTC. This codes for CASSLSSSPPRYNEQFF. The V gene is TRBV27, the J gene TRBJ2-1; D not resolved. The CDR3 has 17 residues. CDR1 is MNHEY and CDR2 is SMNVEV in the germline V gene (reference sequence). V lost 2 bases and J lost 3, with 17 bases in between.

The chain employs TRBV2 and TRBJ1-4; 9 bases match TRBD1. The CDR3 consists of 14 residues. V gave up 6 bases and J gave up 8 bases; unmatched junction bases: 7. Germline V gene sequence: CDR1 SNHLY, CDR2 FYNNEI. The CDR3 reads CASSQQGAGEKLFF. As DNA, the CDR3 is TGTGCCAGCAGCCAACAGGGGGCGGGGGAAAAACTGTTTTTT.

V gene TRBV30 combines with J gene TRBJ1-1; perhaps TRBD1 as D (5 bases). The V and J ends lost 1 base and 3 bases respectively, with 12 bases between them. The CDR3 is 14 residues long. Per germline, CDR1 GTSNPN and CDR2 SVGIG (reference sequence). DNA for the CDR3: TGTGCCTGGAGTGGGGGGGGGTACGACACTGAAGCTTTCTTT. Its protein product is CAWSGGGYDTEAFF.

The rearrangement joins TRBV9 to TRBJ2-2; the D is unclear. The CDR3 loop spans 15 amino acids. V lost 0 bases and J lost 4, with 10 bases in between. Germline-derived CDR1 and CDR2 are SGDLS and YYNGEE. The DNA of the CDR3 is TGTGCCAGCAGCGTAGCTACGGGTCCCACCGGGGAGCTGTTTTTT. It encodes CASSVATGPTGELFF.

This chain connects TRBV28 to TRBJ2-5, with D perhaps TRBD2 (6 bases). Trimming took 6 bases from V and 5 from J, leaving 10 bases between them. The CDR3 is 12 amino acids. CDR1 MDHEN and CDR2 SYDVKM come from the germline V gene. CDR3 amino acids: CASRSGGETQYF. The CDR3 coding sequence is TGTGCCAGCAGAAGTGGGGGGGAGACCCAGTACTTC.

This clone was detected once. Here the CDR3 reads CASSPAGLAGVLEQFF. The CDR3 DNA is TGTGCCAGCTCACCGGCTGGACTAGCGGGAGTTCTCGAGCAGTTCTTC. The V gene is TRBV18, the J gene TRBJ2-1; 13 nucleotides align to TRBD2. Germline values: CDR1 KGHSH, CDR2 LQKENI. The V segment lost 3 bases and the J segment 10 bases; nucleotides outside the gene matches: 9. This CDR3 comprises 16 residues.

As DNA, the CDR3 is TGTGCCAGCAGTTTAGCGGGACTAGTGCCCTCCTACGAGCAGTACTTC. Protein product: CASSLAGLVPSYEQYF. The gene calls are TRBV27 and TRBJ2-5; 8 bases align to TRBD2. The J call may not be correct, given that the DNA end is closer to TRBJ2-7. The CDR3 totals 16 residues. Germline values: CDR1 MNHEY, CDR2 SMNVEV (reference sequence).

The genes are TRBV5-4 and TRBJ2-1; perhaps TRBD2 as D (6 bases). The ends were cut back, 2 bases at V and 7 bases at J, with 10 bases in the middle. Per the germline V gene, CDR1 is SGHNT and CDR2 is YYREEE (reference sequence). The CDR3 runs to 13 residues. The CDR3 nucleotides read TGTGCCAGCAGCTTCGGAGGGGTAAATGAGCAGTTCTTC. Translation: CASSFGGVNEQFF.

The chain uses TRBV7-8 and TRBJ2-7; 8 bases are a match to TRBD2. Trimming cost V 0 bases and J 6 bases; bases outside gene matches: 4. This CDR3 is built from 14 residues. Germline values: CDR1 SGHVS, CDR2 FQNEAQ. As DNA, the CDR3 is TGTGCCAGCAGCTTAGCCGGGACTAGGGCCGAGCAGTACTTC. It codes for CASSLAGTRAEQYF.

This chain links TRBV10-3 with TRBJ1-1; D is unclear. The germline V and J ends were trimmed by 4 bases and 1 base, with 7 bases remaining between them. The V gene's germline CDR1 is ENHRY and CDR2 SYGVKD. This CDR3 is built from 13 residues. DNA for the CDR3: TGTGCCATCAGTGCCCCGTCGAACACTGAAGCTTTCTTT. Translating gives CAISAPSNTEAFF.

The chain couples TRBV9 to TRBJ2-1; D might be TRBD1 (6 bases). Germline CDR1 and CDR2: SGDLS and YYNGEE. The CDR3 contains 13 residues. The ends were cut back, 4 bases at V and 7 bases at J, with 12 bases in the middle. In DNA form, the CDR3 reads TGTGCCAGCAGCCTCTCAGGGGTAAATGAGCAGTTCTTC. It specifies CASSLSGVNEQFF.

This clone was recorded once. The chain employs TRBV7-6 and TRBJ2-5; the D is unclear. Germline CDR1 SGHVS, CDR2 FNYEAQ. The CDR3 runs to 15 residues. Trimming took off 2 bases at V and 5 bases at J, with 15 bases between the two ends. As DNA, the CDR3 is TGTGCCAGCAGCTTAACCCCCTTACCGCGGGAGACCCAGTACTTC. Translation gives CASSLTPLPRETQYF.

The genes are TRBV30 and TRBJ2-2, with 9 bases identical to TRBD1. The CDR3 extends over 16 amino acids. After removal of 7 bases from V and 7 bases from J, the junction contained 16 bases not matched to a gene. CDR1 is GTSNPN and CDR2 is SVGIG in the germline V gene (reference sequence). CDR3: CASSFGTGFSGGELFF. CDR3 coding DNA: TGTGCCTCAAGTTTCGGGACAGGGTTTTCTGGCGGGGAGCTGTTTTTT.

The rearrangement uses TRBV5-6 and TRBJ1-5, with a weak D call TRBD1 (6 bases). V was cut by 2 bases and J by 8 bases, with 14 bases left in between. The CDR3 spans 14 residues. Germline V gene data show CDR1 as SGHDT and CDR2 as YYEEEE. CDR3 residues: CASSLEGGIEPQHF. The DNA of the CDR3 is TGTGCCAGCAGCTTAGAAGGGGGAATTGAGCCCCAGCATTTT.

The rearrangement links TRBV14 to TRBJ2-1; a possible D gene is TRBD2 (5 bases). Germline-derived CDR1 and CDR2 are SGHDN and FVKESK. V lost 2 bases and J lost 8, with 10 bases in between. CDR3 length equals 13 residues. The DNA of the CDR3 is TGTGCCAGCAGCCAACTCGGGGTCTATGAGCAGTTCTTC. Its protein product is CASSQLGVYEQFF. Supplemented by reference TRBV14 and TRBJ2-1, the full variable domain reads EAGVTQFPSHSVIEKGQTVTLRCDPISGHDNLYWYRRVMGKEIKFLLHFVKESKQDESGMPNNRFLAERTGGTYSTLKVQPAELEDSGVYFCASSQLGVYEQFFGPGTRLTVL.

This chain links TRBV4-1 with TRBJ1-2, with TRBD1 identical over 7 bases. Trimming cost V 4 bases and J 4 bases; bases outside gene matches: 6. Per the germline V gene, CDR1 is MGHRA and CDR2 is YSYEKL. The CDR3 covers 14 residues. CDR3 region: CASSPSRDSYGYTF. The CDR3 DNA is TGCGCCAGCAGCCCCTCAAGGGACAGCTATGGCTACACCTTC.

This sequence joins TRBV19 and TRBJ1-4; no definite D call. Trimming took 6 bases from V and 6 from J, leaving 11 bases between them. Germline V gene sequence: CDR1 LNHDA, CDR2 SQIVND (reference sequence). The CDR3 sequence is 13 residues long. CDR3 region: CASRNKGDEKLFF. The CDR3 DNA is TGTGCCAGTAGGAACAAGGGAGATGAAAAACTGTTTTTT.